Below are 24 T cell receptor beta chains sequenced from a single sample in a study of T cell repertoires in ileal Crohn's disease. The table came from immunoSEQ multiplex PCR; TCRdb's copy has only in-frame clones and leaves some out. The table lists fewer than 5,000 clones, 74% of them singletons, with about 6.9% in the top ten. Sample: ileal tissue. The source is an adult with Crohn's disease.

To note about this clone: The sample holds other DNA sequences that translate to the same CDR3. The chain is built from TRBV4-1 and TRBJ2-7; 7 nucleotides agree with TRBD1. The germline V gene has CDR1 MGHRA and CDR2 YSYEKL. The CDR3 extends over 15 amino acids. Trimming took 3 bases from V and 2 from J; bases not matched to a gene: 7. CDR3 DNA: TGCGCCAGCAGCCATCTACAGGGGTCGGCCTACGAGCAGTACTTC. This encodes CASSHLQGSAYEQYF.

CDR3 bases: TGTGCCAGTTCCGGGACAGGCAATCAGCCCCAGCATTTT. Residues: CASSGTGNQPQHF. The gene calls are TRBV2 and TRBJ1-5, with 7 bases identical to TRBD1. Germline CDR1 and CDR2: SNHLY and FYNNEI. Trimming took 9 bases from V and 2 from J; bases not matched to a gene: 4. There are 13 residues in the CDR3.

As for this clone: Other nucleotide sequences in the sample specify the same CDR3. The DNA of the CDR3 is TGTGCCAGCAGTGAAGGGCAGGGGGCAAGAAACATTCAGTACTTC. This translates into CASSEGQGARNIQYF. V gene TRBV2 combines with J gene TRBJ2-4, with 8 bases identical to TRBD1. Germline V gene lookup returns CDR1 SNHLY and CDR2 FYNNEI. V lost 1 base and J lost 6; bases outside the gene matches: 5. CDR3 size: 15 residues.

The chain recombines TRBV18 with TRBJ2-6; tentatively, D is TRBD1 (5 bases). Germline lookup yields CDR1 KGHSH and CDR2 LQKENI. Trimming stripped 5 bases from V and 5 bases from J, with 22 bases between. CDR3 length equals 18 residues. CDR3 nucleotide sequence: TGTGCCAGCTCAAAATTTGTGGACATTCAAAGTCGGGCCAACGTCCTGACTTTC. This translates into CASSKFVDIQSRANVLTF.

The chain joins TRBV11-2 to TRBJ2-2, with D possibly being TRBD2 (5 bases). This CDR3 is built from 14 residues. V lost 4 bases to trimming and J lost 6 bases, with 12 bases between them. From germline, CDR1 is SGHAT and CDR2 FQNNGV. Here the CDR3 DNA reads TGTGCCAGCAGCTATCAAAGGGAGTCCGGGGAGCTGTTTTTT. This codes for CASSYQRESGELFF.

The chain recombines TRBV18 with TRBJ1-5, with unresolved D. CDR3 length equals 15 residues. V was trimmed by 2 bases and J by 0 bases, leaving 8 bases between them. Germline CDR1 is KGHSH and CDR2 is LQKENI. CDR3 protein: CASSPEGLSNQPQHF. As DNA, the CDR3 is TGTGCCAGCTCACCAGAAGGACTTAGCAATCAGCCCCAGCATTTT.

This chain links TRBV28 with TRBJ1-2; 10 nucleotides line up with TRBD1. Per germline, CDR1 MDHEN and CDR2 SYDVKM. The CDR3 is made up of 14 amino acids. Trimming at V came to 7 bases and at J to 3 bases, leaving 5 bases not matched to a gene. The CDR3 sequence: CASTRTGGYYGYTF. CDR3 nucleotide sequence: TGTGCCAGCACCAGGACAGGGGGTTACTATGGCTACACCTTC.

This chain joins TRBV18 and TRBJ2-7; the D gene is possibly TRBD2 (5 bases). Germline values: CDR1 KGHSH, CDR2 LQKENI. The germline V and J ends were trimmed by 3 bases and 0 bases, with 9 bases remaining between them. The CDR3 contains 14 residues. Written as DNA, the CDR3 is TGTGCCAGCTCACCGCAGGACTTCTCCTACGAGCAGTACTTC. Translated: CASSPQDFSYEQYF.

This clone was picked up one time. The chain carries TRBV28 and TRBJ2-2; the D is unclear. The CDR3 spans 14 residues. Between the trimmed V and J ends, which lost 7 bases and 0 bases, there was a span of 9 bases. Germline-derived CDR1 and CDR2 are MDHEN and SYDVKM. The CDR3 DNA sequence: TGTGCCAGCATAAGCGTCCCGAACACCGGGGAGCTGTTTTTT. This encodes CASISVPNTGELFF.

In its sample, this clone was seen a few times. The CDR3: CASSLTLQIEAFF. The CDR3 DNA follows: TGTGCCAGCAGCCTTACTCTACAGATTGAAGCTTTCTTT. This sequence joins TRBV13 and TRBJ1-1; D is uncertain. Looked up from germline, CDR1 is PRHDT and CDR2 is FYEKMQ (reference sequence). This CDR3 is built from 13 residues. V shed 5 bases and J shed 7 bases, with 14 bases lying between them.

V and J are TRBV30 and TRBJ1-3; D is ambiguous. V shed 3 bases and J shed 0 bases, with 12 bases lying between them. Germline assignment: CDR1 GTSNPN and CDR2 SVGIG (reference sequence). This CDR3 has 15 amino acids. The CDR3 DNA is TGTGCCTGGAGGAGGCCGGATCGCTCTGGAAACACCATATATTTT. Protein: CAWRRPDRSGNTIYF.

The chain links TRBV28 to TRBJ1-3; maybe TRBD1 (5 bases). Trimming stripped 5 bases from V and 2 bases from J, with 16 bases between. This CDR3 comprises 16 residues. Germline CDR1 and CDR2: MDHEN and SYDVKM. CDR3 loop: CASSLPQGNPGNTIYF. In DNA form, the CDR3 reads TGTGCCAGCAGTCTCCCCCAGGGAAATCCTGGAAACACCATATATTTT.

By frequency in the sample, this clone is medium-sized (0.01 to 0.1%). V is TRBV6-5 and J is TRBJ2-2; maybe TRBD1 (6 bases). The CDR3 is made up of 15 amino acids. CDR1 and CDR2 from the germline V gene are MNHEY and SVGAGI. The V and J ends lost 0 bases and 6 bases respectively, with 11 bases between them. In DNA form, the CDR3 reads TGTGCCAGCAGTTACTCGACGGCAGGGGCCGGGGAGCTGTTTTTT. Its translation: CASSYSTAGAGELFF.

This clone was counted only a few times. The rearrangement uses TRBV27 and TRBJ2-7; 8 nucleotides line up with TRBD2. In germline, CDR1 is MNHEY, CDR2 SMNVEV (reference sequence). CDR3 length equals 15 residues. The trim removed 4 bases at V and 7 bases at J, leaving 12 bases unmatched. CDR3 DNA sequence: TGTGCCAGCAGTTCGCCCTCCGGGGGGGTTGAAGAGCAGTACTTC. As protein: CASSSPSGGVEEQYF.

This clone showed up just once. The chain combines TRBV19 with TRBJ2-6, with TRBD1 matching over 7 bases. Germline V CDR1 and CDR2: LNHDA, SQIVND (reference sequence). Trimming cost V 6 bases and J 1 base; bases outside gene matches: 15. The CDR3 has 19 residues. CDR3 protein: CASSTRGPGSLSGANVLTF. CDR3 DNA sequence: TGTGCCAGTAGCACAAGGGGGCCGGGCTCCTTATCTGGGGCCAACGTCCTGACTTTC.

This clone is labeled medium-sized (0.01 to 0.1%). The gene calls are TRBV15 and TRBJ1-1; weak D call: TRBD1 (6 bases). The CDR3 contains 17 residues. Trimming removed 2 bases from V and 6 bases from J, with 22 bases in between. Germline-derived CDR1 and CDR2 are LNHNV and YYDKDF (reference sequence). CDR3 residues: CATSRPTSLRDIPEAFF. CDR3 bases: TGTGCCACCAGCAGACCCACGTCCCTCAGGGACATCCCTGAAGCTTTCTTT.

The chain joins TRBV29-1 to TRBJ1-4, with TRBD1 matching 9 bases. This CDR3 is built from 14 residues. CDR1 and CDR2 (germline): SQVTM, ANQGSEA. Trimming at V came to 4 bases and at J to 4 bases, leaving 4 bases not matched to a gene. CDR3 sequence (DNA): TGCAGCGTTGCTCAGACAGGGGGTAATGAAAAACTGTTTTTT. Residues: CSVAQTGGNEKLFF.

CDR3 sequence reads: CASSLVGGGGETQYF. DNA of the CDR3: TGCGCCAGCAGCTTGGTTGGCGGGGGGGGAGAGACCCAGTACTTC. J is TRBJ2-5 and V is TRBV5-1; 9 positions match TRBD2. The CDR3 covers 15 residues. Germline V gene data show CDR1 as SGHRS and CDR2 as YFSETQ. Germline trimming cut 0 bases from V and 4 bases from J; bases unmatched to any gene: 4. The full variable domain, in which reference TRBV5-1 and TRBJ2-5 provide the parts outside the CDR3, is KAGVTQTPRYLIKTRGQQVTLSCSPISGHRSVSWYQQTPGQGLQFLFEYFSETQRNKGNFPGRFSGRQFSNSRSEMNVSTLELGDSALYLCASSLVGGGGETQYFGPGTRLLVL.

The rearrangement joins TRBV27 to TRBJ1-2, with TRBD1 matching 9 bases. From germline, CDR1 is MNHEY and CDR2 SMNVEV (reference sequence). The CDR3 is 16 amino acids. J lost 5 bases, V lost 1 base, and 8 bases had no gene match. The CDR3 spells CASSLYTGGAGYGYTF. In DNA, the CDR3 is TGTGCCAGCAGTTTATACACAGGGGGCGCAGGGTATGGCTACACCTTC.

This clone is judged large. The chain employs TRBV10-3 and TRBJ1-1, with a tentative D call TRBD1 (5 bases). V was clipped by 7 bases and J by 5 bases, with 14 bases between them. Germline V gene sequence: CDR1 ENHRY, CDR2 SYGVKD. This CDR3 contains 13 residues. The CDR3: CAIMGGGRTEAFF. As DNA, the CDR3 is TGTGCCATCATGGGGGGTGGAAGGACTGAAGCTTTCTTT.

V and J are TRBV5-6 and TRBJ1-2; 8 nucleotides match TRBD1. The CDR3 runs to 15 residues. Germline V gene data show CDR1 as SGHDT and CDR2 as YYEEEE. The trim removed 4 bases at V and 2 bases at J, leaving 7 bases unmatched. The CDR3 loop reads CASSNPGTGNYGYTF. The CDR3, as DNA: TGTGCCAGCAGCAACCCGGGGACAGGCAACTATGGCTACACCTTC.

The chain employs TRBV7-2 and TRBJ1-2, with TRBD1 identical over 9 bases. CDR3 length: 15 amino acids. Trimming cost V 0 bases and J 6 bases; bases outside gene matches: 5. Germline CDR1 and CDR2: SGHTA and FQGNSA. CDR3 sequence: CASSLATGGVDGYTF. In nucleotides, the CDR3 is TGTGCCAGCAGCTTAGCAACAGGGGGCGTAGATGGCTACACCTTC.

CDR3 loop: CASSSDLQGWKGYGYTF. The CDR3 coding sequence is TGTGCCAGCAGCTCGGACCTACAGGGCTGGAAGGGGTATGGCTACACCTTC. This chain connects TRBV7-9 to TRBJ1-2; D might be TRBD1 (6 bases). The CDR3 has 17 residues. The germline V gene encodes CDR1 SEHNR and CDR2 FQNEAQ (reference sequence). Trimming took 4 bases from V and 5 from J, leaving 23 bases between them. The variable domain in full, with the rest retrieved from reference TRBV7-9 and TRBJ1-2, is DTGVSQNPRHKITKRGQNVTFRCDPISEHNRLYWYRQTLGQGPEFLTYFQNEAQLEKSRLLSDRFSAERPKGSFSTLEIQRTEQGDSAMYLCASSSDLQGWKGYGYTFGSGTRLTVV.

This rearrangement joins TRBV12-1 to TRBJ2-5; the table's TRBD1 call for D was not verified on the DNA. TRBV12-1 is tagged as a pseudogene. The CDR3 sequence is 15 residues long. The CDR3 is CASSFGTGLTKTQYF. The CDR3 DNA follows: TGTGCCAGCAGCTTTGGGACAGGGCTTACAAAGACCCAGTACTTC.